This TCR beta chain stems from a study of blood T cells in healthy people across ages (dated by TCRdb to between 2014 and 2016). At the level of the whole study: In model experiments, template switching captured about one uniquely barcoded TCR beta cDNA molecule for every two T cells. The donors were divided into four age groups: young (average around 15 years), middle-aged (over 35), aged (about 62) and long-lived (roughly 86). Using deep sequencing normalized with unique cDNA molecular identifiers, the study measured how TCR beta repertoire diversity changes with age. Two additional independent replicas of 1 million unique cDNA reads from the same blood draw were analyzed for two donors (one aged 18 to 30 and one aged 80 or older). To avoid experimental bias, donors of different ages were spread randomly across the sequencing lanes.

Note on this clonotype: No cognate antigen has been identified for it. The record has no base qualities; no much larger clone is one base away.

The roughly 39 donors, aged 6 to 90 years, were systemically healthy Caucasian individuals from Russia. Each donor gave 8 to 10 milliliters of peripheral blood, collected into EDTA-treated Vacutainer tubes. Ficoll-Paque density-gradient centrifugation was used to isolate PBMCs, with at least 7 million obtained per sample. Total RNA, at least 6 micrograms per sample, was extracted from PBMCs with Trizol reagent. For every donor, an aliquot of PBMCs went through flow cytometry to measure the percentages of naive CD45RAhigh/CD27high T cells. Library preparation used 5' RACE. The instrument given in TCRdb is Illumina HiSeq 2500. The second PCR ran for about 6 to 12 cycles and used a J-beta primer mix along with a sample-barcoded 5' primer. A template-switch 5' adaptor carrying 12 random nucleotides introduced a unique molecular identifier onto each TCR beta cDNA molecule. At least 2.5 million CDR3-containing paired-end reads were obtained from each sample. All of the RNA was converted into first-strand cDNA using the Mint cDNA synthesis kit, with a TRBC-specific oligonucleotide serving as the primer. Following uracil-DNA glycosylase treatment, all cDNA underwent a first 18-cycle PCR with the universal primers M1SS and BC2_uni_R. In the original analysis: For normalization, 1 million high-quality reads were randomly selected from each sample, with every read carrying a distinct molecular identifier. Reads with shared molecular identifiers were discarded instead of being binned into consensus sequences. MiTCR, with a Q25 quality threshold and the strictest error-elimination algorithm, was used for CDR3 identification, clonotype clustering and error correction. Lower-bound total TCR beta diversity was estimated with a nonparametric unseen species model using Euler transformation. The public reads were run again by TCRdb, first through fastp at Q25 and then through MiXCR, and only productive beta chains were kept. Merged by CDR3 protein, the rows form single entries marked with the most common genes and DNA. The authors' filters were not applied to this entry. For this sample the table gives some 1.5 million distinct CDR3 sequences, of which roughly 30% were detected only once. Of the sample, roughly 8.2% is held by the ten largest clones.

Results the study describes overall, beyond this receptor: Estimates of total diversity based on one million sequenced T cells were considered lower bounds and underestimates. As age increased, observed TCR beta diversity per million T cells dropped in a roughly linear way, and a significant reduction was already evident by age 40. The CMV infection status of donors was not known, potentially confounding age-related changes in expanded clonotypes. Compared with the aged group, the long-lived group had more naive CD4+ T cells, fewer expanded clones and increased TCR diversity, suggesting age selection. Because profiling used bulk unsorted PBMCs, naive and antigen-experienced compartments could not be compared conclusively. There was a strong correlation between observed TCR beta diversity and the percentage of naive T cells measured by flow cytometry.

From cysteine to phenylalanine, the CDR3 is 15 amino acids long. This entry keeps only the CDR3 DNA: 45 bases, framed from base 1. CDR1 and CDR2 (SNHLY, FYNNEI) derive from the germline V gene. For this chain, trimming is 5 bases at the V end and 7 bases at the J end, and the number of junction bases without a gene match is 9. The V and J segments used are TRBV2 and TRBJ2-1; a stretch of 9 junction bases matches TRBD2. The clonotype comes from a woman under 40 in good health. Sequencing was done on a sample of blood. The sequenced DNA: TGTGCCAGCAGTCAGGGACTAGCCTCTAGAAATGAGCAGTTCTTC. The encoded protein is CASSQGLASRNEQFF.